The TCR beta chain described here comes from a study of T cells after yellow fever vaccination. The ends were cut back, 2 bases at V and 2 bases at J, with 13 bases in the middle. CDR1 is SGHDT and CDR2 is YYEEEE in the germline V gene. The CDR3 is 15 residues long. This clonotype was seen at least ten times. As yet, its antigen is unknown. Via MiXCR, TCRdb re-called the 5' RACE reads, giving one row per CDR3 protein. The profile shows 300,000 to 450,000 distinct CDR3 sequences, 6.2% of them singletons. Regarding the study as a whole: Re-detected after boosting: most primary clones, 96% of CD4 and about 90% of CD8. Repertoires sorted by FACS could include abundant clonotypes that are contaminants from the bulk population.

The V gene is TRBV5-6, the J gene TRBJ2-5; D gene uncertain. The sequences come from PBMCs, collected 5 days after the yellow fever booster vaccination. The origin of this receptor is a man aged 30-40 years who received the YFV17D yellow fever vaccine. The CDR3 nucleotides are TGTGCCAGCAGCTTAAGATCTGGGTCACAAGAGACCCAGTACTTC. Translating gives CASSLRSGSQETQYF.